This T cell receptor beta chain was found in a study of T cell changes during pregnancy in multiple sclerosis. TCRdb keeps only in-frame clones here, not all; method: immunoSEQ multiplex PCR. This sample yields approximately 40,000 clones, of which around 89% are seen a single time; 10% to 12% belongs to the top ten. This clone was seen a single time. This clonotype was obtained from a female donor with multiple sclerosis, enrolled in a pregnancy study. The sequencing here drew on CD8+ T cells from peripheral blood mononuclear cells, taken in the third trimester of pregnancy.

CDR3 nucleotide sequence: TGCGCCAGCAGCGCAATTTCAGCAGGGCCTGCGGGGGATACGCAGTATTTT. It yields the protein CASSAISAGPAGDTQYF. V and J are TRBV4-1 and TRBJ2-3; D is possibly TRBD2 (6 bases). Looked up from germline, CDR1 is MGHRA and CDR2 is YSYEKL. Trimming cost V 5 bases and J 6 bases, with 24 bases left between them. CDR3 length: 17 amino acids.